Included here is one T cell receptor beta chain sequence, with context. The antigen it binds to is not known. One base away there is no much larger clone; base qualities are not given. This specimen comes from a study of blood T cell repertoires in COVID-19 (dated by TCRdb to about 2020). At the level of the whole study: Samples from collaborators originated in the United States, Italy and Spain and spanned both the acute and convalescent phases of COVID-19. The material from the prospective study consisted of cDNA or gDNA derived from T cells, B-cell-depleted T cells, or PBMCs. The dataset comprised deeply sampled blood TCRbeta repertoires from subjects exposed to, actively infected with, or recovered from COVID-19. The repertoires were made available in a free public database intended to serve as a resource for research on the immune response to SARS-CoV-2. Samples were obtained from the ongoing ImmuneRACE study (first 160 participants) and from about 1,300 subjects provided by 6 global collaborators. The sample metadata nearly always contained a de-identified subject ID, COVID-19 status, age in years and sex. Where available, HLA class I and class II types were taken from metadata supplied by the sample provider and were not determined by assay-based typing. General findings and caveats noted by the study authors: The amount of clinical and demographic metadata varied by source and participant and was provided uncurated.

The germline V gene yields MDHEN for CDR1 and SYDVKM for CDR2. Its CDR3 holds 12 amino acids, cysteine through phenylalanine. Left in the record is the CDR3 DNA by itself, 36 bases read in frame from the first base. The V and J ends are trimmed by 6 bases and 6 bases, leaving 8 bases between them. TCRbeta CDR3 regions were amplified from genomic DNA by means of the immunoSEQ Assay, a bias-controlled multiplex PCR. The authors' pipeline ran thus. Nucleated cell counts per sample were estimated from amplification of reference gene primers within the assay. Sequence reads were collapsed and filtered to measure the absolute abundance of every unique TCRbeta CDR3 rearrangement. Productive Simpson clonality was computed per sample as the square root of Simpson's diversity index over productive rearrangements. TCRdb took over this immuneACCESS table, retaining in-frame rearrangements with V and J assigned. Such tables are incomplete; in checked studies, under half of the missing clones stem from an unresolved V gene, and the remainder is unexplained. V and J calls and clone size are copied from that table; D and trimming were computed from the DNA. This sample gives over 200,000 clones in total; about 90% of them show up just once. Approximately 11% of the sample is in the top ten clones.

Enrolling through a virtual design, the prospective study's participants ranged in age from roughly 18 to 95 years and lived across 24 United States geographic areas. To assign participants to cohorts, the prospective study relied on clinical history that participants themselves reported in a screening survey and a study questionnaire. Recovered participants in ImmuneRACE Cohort 3 were defined as having two consecutive negative NP/OP PCR tests, clearance from a healthcare professional, or resolution of symptoms. In the prospective study, whole blood, serum and a nasopharyngeal or oropharyngeal swab were collected from each participant by mobile phlebotomists. Participants in the prospective study had the option to provide additional blood draws and questionnaires over an approximately 2-month period. Before DNA extraction, prospective study blood samples were shipped either frozen or at room temperature.

This receptor was obtained from a man aged 25 to 40 who had recovered from COVID-19. Source material: PBMCs or T cells enriched from blood (not recorded which). The chain is made from TRBV28 and TRBJ1-4; too little of a D gene remains to name it. CDR3 loop: CASSPLDEKLFF. The nucleotide sequence reads TGTGCCAGCAGCCCTCTAGATGAAAAACTGTTTTTT.